This TCR beta chain was retrieved from a study of blood T cell repertoires in COVID-19 (TCRdb year 2020). Background for the entire study: Samples covering the acute and convalescent phases of COVID-19 were provided by collaborators in the United States, Italy and Spain. The prospective study material was composed of cDNA or gDNA derived from T cells, B-cell-depleted T cells, or PBMCs. The dataset comprised deeply sampled blood TCRbeta repertoires from subjects exposed to, actively infected with, or recovered from COVID-19. The repertoires were released in a freely available public database meant as a resource for research on the immune response to SARS-CoV-2. The samples were drawn from the first 160 participants of the ongoing ImmuneRACE study and from over 950 subjects provided by 6 global collaborators. A de-identified subject ID, COVID-19 status, age in years and sex were almost always included in the sample metadata. Where available, HLA class I and class II types were obtained from metadata supplied by the sample provider rather than from assay-based typing.

About this clone: Its antigen is currently not known. One base away there is no much larger clone; base qualities are not given.

The study at large found these results: How much clinical and demographic metadata was included differed by source and by participant, and the metadata was provided uncurated.

CDR1 and CDR2 (MDHEN, SYDVKM) derive from the germline V gene. V is cut by 5 bases and J by 10 bases, and the space between the germline ends is 18 bases. The CDR3 starts with the cysteine, ends with the phenylalanine, and has 15 residues. Solely the CDR3 DNA is kept, with 45 bases framed from the first base. Participants in the prospective study were aged about 18 to 95 years, lived in more than 20 United States geographic areas, and enrolled through a virtual design. To assign participants to cohorts, the prospective study relied on clinical history that participants themselves reported in a screening survey and a study questionnaire. In the prospective study, mobile phlebotomists collected whole blood, serum and a nasopharyngeal or oropharyngeal swab from each participant. Participants in the prospective study had the option to provide additional blood draws and questionnaires over an approximately 2-month period. Prospective study blood samples were shipped either frozen or at room temperature before DNA extraction.

The immunoSEQ Assay, a bias-controlled multiplex PCR, was used to amplify TCRbeta CDR3 regions from genomic DNA. The authors' analysis ran thus. The number of nucleated cells in each sample was estimated by amplification of reference gene primers within the assay. To quantify the absolute abundance of each unique TCRbeta CDR3 rearrangement, sequence reads were collapsed and filtered. For each sample, productive Simpson clonality was calculated as the square root of Simpson's diversity index over productive rearrangements. In TCRdb, the immuneACCESS table is reduced to in-frame sequences with V and J assigned. These tables do not hold every clone; where another copy was compared, an unresolved V gene accounts for under half, and the others remain unexplained. That table furnishes V, J and clone size, whereas the DNA furnished D and trimming. The sample profile shows fewer than 500,000 clones; around 87% of them were found once. Approximately 0.96% of the sample rests with the top ten.

This TCR was recovered from a woman aged 25 to 45 with acute COVID-19. Here the chain combines TRBV28 and TRBJ1-6; TRBD1 might be the D gene, on 5 matching bases. Sample: PBMCs or T cells enriched from blood (not recorded which). The DNA sequence reads TGTGCCAGCAGTCGCGGGGGGGGAAGGGGATCACCCCTCCACTTT. This is translated as CASSRGGGRGSPLHF. The entire variable domain, with the stretches around the CDR3 drawn from the reference TRBV28 and TRBJ1-6 proteins, is DVKVTQSSRYLVKRTGEKVFLECVQDMDHENMFWYRQDPGLGLRLIYFSYDVKMKEKGDIPEGYSVSREKKERFSLILESASTNQTSMYLCASSRGGGRGSPLHFGNGTRLTVT.